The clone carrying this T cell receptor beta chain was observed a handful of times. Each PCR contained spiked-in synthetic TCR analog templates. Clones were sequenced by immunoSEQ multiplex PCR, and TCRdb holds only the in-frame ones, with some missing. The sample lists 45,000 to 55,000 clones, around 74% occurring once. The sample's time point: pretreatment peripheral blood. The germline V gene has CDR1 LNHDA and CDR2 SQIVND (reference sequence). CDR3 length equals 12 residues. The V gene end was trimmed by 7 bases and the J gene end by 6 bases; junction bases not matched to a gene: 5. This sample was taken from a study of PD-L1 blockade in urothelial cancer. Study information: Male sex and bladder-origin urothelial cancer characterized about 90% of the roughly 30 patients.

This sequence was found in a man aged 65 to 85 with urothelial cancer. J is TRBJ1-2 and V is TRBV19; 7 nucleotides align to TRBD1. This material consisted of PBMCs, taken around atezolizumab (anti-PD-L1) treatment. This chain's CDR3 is CASKGDSNGYTF. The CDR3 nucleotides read TGTGCCAGTAAGGGGGACAGTAATGGCTACACCTTC.